This T cell receptor (beta chain) was captured in a study of OX40 agonist ivuxolimab in advanced cancers. A note on this clone: Its antigen is as yet unknown.

Study-level findings and limits: Certain nonresponders likewise exhibited a low normalized T-cell clonal expansion.

From germline, CDR1 is SGHTS and CDR2 YDEGEE. V lost 0 bases to trimming and J lost 4 bases; unmatched junction nucleotides: 4. The CDR3 runs to 15 residues. Method: immunoSEQ multiplex PCR; TCRdb's copy keeps in-frame clones and lacks some. This sample has 55,000 to 75,000 clones, with 87% found just once. This receptor was identified in an adult with an advanced solid tumor such as melanoma, head and neck, liver or kidney cancer. The starting material was CD4+ or CD8+ T cells sorted from blood, obtained in a trial of the OX40 agonist ivuxolimab. This sequence joins TRBV5-8 and TRBJ2-1; 7 bases map to TRBD1. For the CDR3, the DNA is TGTGCCAGCAGCTTGGGACAGGGACCTTACAATGAGCAGTTCTTC. Residues: CASSLGQGPYNEQFF.